This T cell receptor beta chain derives from a study of blood T cell repertoires in COVID-19 (TCRdb year 2020). As for the study more broadly: Collaborator samples came from the United States, Italy and Spain and covered acute and convalescent phases of COVID-19. The samples were drawn from two sources: the first 160 participants of the ongoing ImmuneRACE study, and 1,000 to 1,500 subjects contributed by 6 global collaborators. The repertoires were released in a freely available public database intended as a resource for research on the immune response to SARS-CoV-2. The material from the prospective study consisted of cDNA or gDNA derived from T cells, B-cell-depleted T cells, or PBMCs. HLA class I and class II types, where available, came from metadata supplied by the sample provider rather than from assay-based typing. The sample metadata nearly always contained a de-identified subject ID, COVID-19 status, age in years and sex. Subjects who had been exposed to COVID-19, were actively infected with it, or had recovered from it provided the deeply sampled blood TCRbeta repertoires that made up the dataset.

According to the germline V gene, CDR1 reads SGHDT and CDR2 reads YYEEEE. The CDR3 covers 14 residues, taking in both the cysteine and the phenylalanine. Solely the CDR3 DNA is kept, with 42 bases framed from the first base. V and J lose 0 bases and 3 bases, and a span of 9 bases separates them. TCRbeta CDR3 regions were amplified from genomic DNA using the immunoSEQ Assay, a bias-controlled multiplex PCR. Processing in the source paper ran as follows. Within the assay, amplification of reference gene primers was used to estimate how many nucleated cells each sample contained. Sequence reads were collapsed and filtered to measure the absolute abundance of every unique TCRbeta CDR3 rearrangement. For each sample, productive Simpson clonality was calculated as the square root of Simpson's diversity index over productive rearrangements. The immuneACCESS repertoire file appears here via TCRdb, limited to in-frame rearrangements. These files lack a portion of the clones; in checked studies, under half of the deficit traces to unresolved V genes, and the cause of the others is not known. V and J calls and clone size come straight from that table; D and trimming were deduced from the DNA. The sample table shows 61,000 or so clones, and 88% are seen once. Under 20% of the sample lies in the top ten.

The study at large found these results: The amount of clinical and demographic metadata varied by source and participant and was provided uncurated.

Whole blood was collected in K2EDTA tubes by collaborating institutions according to the institutions' own protocols. For TCRbeta analysis, collaborators shipped samples in one of three forms: frozen whole blood, isolated PBMCs, or DNA extracted from either of those sample types. Concerning this clone: Its antigen is unknown. Per-base quality was not reported, and no clone a single base away is much larger than it.

The clonotype comes from a woman aged 80 or older with active COVID-19. The rearrangement joined TRBV5-6 to TRBJ1-1, with the D gene call left open. The sample consisted of peripheral blood. The CDR3 here reads CASSLAGRDTEAFF. DNA sequence: TGTGCCAGCAGCTTGGCCGGGAGAGACACTGAAGCTTTCTTT. Joined to the reference TRBV5-6 and TRBJ1-1 proteins, this CDR3 gives the full variable domain: DAGVTQSPTHLIKTRGQQVTLRCSPKSGHDTVSWYQQALGQGPQFIFQYYEEEERQRGNFPDRFSGHQFPNYSSELNVNALLLGDSALYLCASSLAGRDTEAFFGQGTRLTVV.